The 8 T cell receptor beta chains below all came from one sample that was sequenced in a study of technical replicates of blood from a few donors. Sequencing used immunoSEQ multiplex PCR; TCRdb keeps in-frame clones, though not all of them. This table has 60,000 to 85,000 clones, roughly 97% appearing once. Sample: T cells isolated from PBMCs. The receptors were gathered from a human donor in good health.

This chain links TRBV25-1 with TRBJ2-7; D perhaps matches TRBD1 (5 bases). Deletions cut 5 bases from V and 5 bases from J, with 19 bases between. This CDR3 comprises 15 residues. Germline lookup yields CDR1 MGHDK and CDR2 SYGVNS. This CDR3 reads CASSLGIEQGNEQYF. In DNA form, the CDR3 reads TGTGCCAGCAGTCTTGGTATTGAGCAGGGCAACGAGCAGTACTTC.

The chain couples TRBV2 to TRBJ2-7, with D unresolved. CDR1 and CDR2 (germline): SNHLY, FYNNEI. With 4 bases removed from V and 5 bases from J, the gap between germline ends came to 9 bases. This CDR3 is 12 amino acids long. CDR3 DNA: TGTGCCAGCAGTGGTTCTGTCCACGAGCAGTACTTC. Amino acids: CASSGSVHEQYF.

The chain recombines TRBV7-8 with TRBJ2-7, with 11 bases lining up with TRBD1. CDR1 SGHVS and CDR2 FQNEAQ come from the germline V gene. The V segment lost 3 bases and the J segment 1 base; nucleotides outside the gene matches: 5. There are 16 residues in the CDR3. The CDR3 nucleotides are TGTGCCAGCAGCTTTGCCCGGGACAGGGGGTCCTACGAGCAGTACTTC. Translation gives CASSFARDRGSYEQYF.

This chain connects TRBV5-6 to TRBJ2-5, with a possible D match to TRBD1 (6 bases). V lost 0 bases and J 5 bases, leaving 11 bases between the germline ends. CDR1 and CDR2 (germline): SGHDT, YYEEEE. CDR3 length: 14 residues. The CDR3: CASSLVQGEETQYF. The CDR3 DNA sequence: TGTGCCAGCAGCTTGGTACAGGGCGAGGAGACCCAGTACTTC.

This CDR3 reads CASSEGLAGGKQETQYF. As DNA, the CDR3 is TGCGCCAGCAGTGAGGGACTAGCGGGGGGTAAGCAAGAGACCCAGTACTTC. J is TRBJ2-5 and V is TRBV10-2, with 14 bases matching TRBD2. The CDR3 has 17 residues. V was clipped by 2 bases and J by 2 bases; unmatched bases: 4. Germline CDR1 WSHSY, CDR2 SAAADI.

This clone occurred a few times. This chain links TRBV18 with TRBJ2-3; tentative D call: TRBD2 (6 bases). From germline, CDR1 is KGHSH and CDR2 LQKENI. CDR3 size: 13 residues. The V end lost 4 bases, the J end lost 4 bases, and 9 bases lay between the germline ends. The CDR3 DNA is TGTGCCAGCTCACGGACTACCGCAGATACGCAGTATTTT. This codes for CASSRTTADTQYF.

The J gene is TRBJ1-4, the V gene TRBV5-1; 11 nucleotides align to TRBD1. Trimming cost V 4 bases and J 7 bases; bases outside gene matches: 6. Looked up from germline, CDR1 is SGHRS and CDR2 is YFSETQ. This CDR3 region has 15 residues. CDR3 amino acids: CASSEGGTGGEKLFF. CDR3 nucleotides: TGCGCCAGCAGCGAAGGGGGGACAGGGGGTGAAAAACTGTTTTTT. Full variable domain (missing parts from reference TRBV5-1 and TRBJ1-4): KAGVTQTPRYLIKTRGQQVTLSCSPISGHRSVSWYQQTPGQGLQFLFEYFSETQRNKGNFPGRFSGRQFSNSRSEMNVSTLELGDSALYLCASSEGGTGGEKLFFGSGTQLSVL.

V is TRBV9 and J is TRBJ1-1; D is unresolved. The germline CDR1 and CDR2 sequences are SGDLS and YYNGEE. The CDR3 has 19 residues. V shed 0 bases and J shed 0 bases, with 21 bases lying between them. DNA for the CDR3: TGTGCCAGCAGCGTAGATTTTTATGTGGGCAGCCTTATGAACACTGAAGCTTTCTTT. Encoded protein: CASSVDFYVGSLMNTEAFF.